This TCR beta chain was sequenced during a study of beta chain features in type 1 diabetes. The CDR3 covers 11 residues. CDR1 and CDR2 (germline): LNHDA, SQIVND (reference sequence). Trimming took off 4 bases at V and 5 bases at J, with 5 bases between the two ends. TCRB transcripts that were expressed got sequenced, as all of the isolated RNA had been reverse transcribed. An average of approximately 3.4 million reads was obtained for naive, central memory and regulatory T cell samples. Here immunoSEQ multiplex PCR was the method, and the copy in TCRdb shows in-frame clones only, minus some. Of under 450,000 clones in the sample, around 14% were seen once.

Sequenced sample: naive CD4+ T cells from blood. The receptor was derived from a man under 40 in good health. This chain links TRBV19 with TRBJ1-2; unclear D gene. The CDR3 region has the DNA TGTGCCAGTAGTACAGCATATGGCTACACCTTC. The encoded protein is CASSTAYGYTF. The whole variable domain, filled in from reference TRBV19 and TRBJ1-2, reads DGGITQSPKYLFRKEGQNVTLSCEQNLNHDAMYWYRQDPGQGLRLIYYSQIVNDFQKGDIAEGYSVSREKKESFPLTVTSAQKNPTAFYLCASSTAYGYTFGSGTRLTVV.